This entry describes one T cell receptor (beta chain). The data are from a study of blood T cell repertoires in COVID-19. Overall study: Nucleic acid was either cDNA or gDNA, and it came from T cells, B-cell-depleted T cells, or PBMCs.

Authors' methods: Estimation of nucleated cell counts relied on the amplification of reference gene primers. The protocol was immunoSEQ multiplex PCR, while the TCRdb copy is restricted to in-frame clones and leaves out a portion. The D gene and trimming were derived from the DNA, and the V and J assignments and clone size from that table. The sample carries approximately 54,000 clones, 84% recorded once. The CDR3 spans 14 residues. Germline V gives CDR1 MGHRA, CDR2 YSYEKL. V lost 1 base and J lost 5, with 11 bases in between. Sequencing was done on a sample of peripheral blood. The TCR originated in a human donor in a cohort sampled during active COVID-19. V usage is TRBV4-1 and J usage is TRBJ1-2; D may be TRBD1 (6 bases). The CDR3 region is CASSQVGQPYGYTF. CDR3 bases: TGCGCCAGCAGCCAAGTCGGACAGCCGTATGGCTACACCTTC.